This T cell receptor beta chain was observed in a study of cytomegalovirus exposure and HLA in healthy donors. The germline V and J ends were trimmed by 0 bases and 0 bases, with 5 bases remaining between them. Germline CDR1 and CDR2: PRHDT and FYEKMQ (reference sequence). The length of the CDR3 is 15 residues. Method: immunoSEQ multiplex PCR; TCRdb's copy keeps in-frame clones and lacks some. This table has some 320,000 clones, around 90% appearing once. Source material: PBMCs. This clonotype was sampled from a woman in her twenties or thirties in good health and CMV-seropositive. The chain has TRBV13 and TRBJ2-2; no reliable D call. In nucleotides, the CDR3 is TGTGCCAGCAGCTTAGGACACACGAACACCGGGGAGCTGTTTTTT. Its translation: CASSLGHTNTGELFF.